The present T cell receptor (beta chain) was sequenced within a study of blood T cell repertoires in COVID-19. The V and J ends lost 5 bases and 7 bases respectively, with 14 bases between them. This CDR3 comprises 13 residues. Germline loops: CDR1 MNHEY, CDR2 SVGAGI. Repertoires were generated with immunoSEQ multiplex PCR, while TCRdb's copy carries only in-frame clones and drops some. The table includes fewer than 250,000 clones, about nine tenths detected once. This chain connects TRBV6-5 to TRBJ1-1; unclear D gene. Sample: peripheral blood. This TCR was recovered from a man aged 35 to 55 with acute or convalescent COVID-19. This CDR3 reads CASSNPNRDEAFF. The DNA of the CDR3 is TGTGCCAGCAGTAACCCTAATCGGGATGAAGCTTTCTTT.